This T cell receptor (beta chain) is drawn from a study of shared clonotypes between healthy human individuals. The overall study: Used for every donor were three CD4 naive, three CD4 memory, two CD8 naive and one CD8 memory plate. General study findings and limits: Memory subsets generally showed smaller estimated richness than naive subsets did.

This clone was counted a single time. Antigen: not known. Trimming removed 3 bases at V and 7 bases at J, with 10 bases between. Germline assignment: CDR1 LNHDA and CDR2 SQIVND (reference sequence). The CDR3 consists of 13 residues. The repertoire was sequenced with immunoSEQ multiplex PCR; TCRdb's copy has only in-frame clones and lacks some. Among some 650,000 clones listed, roughly 97% were seen once. The V gene is TRBV19, the J gene TRBJ1-5, with D unresolved. The sample comprised naive CD4+ T cells sorted from blood. As to subset: CD45RA+ positively selected. The receptor was isolated from a woman between 25 and 40 years old in good health. The CDR3 nucleotides are TGTGCCAGTAGTATGGGGTTTGGACAGCCCCAGCATTTT. As protein: CASSMGFGQPQHF.